The 5 T cell receptor beta chains in this list originate from one sample, sequenced in a study of blood T cell repertoires in COVID-19. The data were produced by immunoSEQ multiplex PCR, yet TCRdb's version contains in-frame clones alone and is incomplete. The data show about 250,000 clones, about 80% seen once. The specimen sequenced was peripheral blood. These receptors originate from a person aged 70 to 79 with COVID-19, enrolled during active disease.

This chain joins TRBV7-7 and TRBJ2-2, with D perhaps TRBD1 (6 bases). Germline loops: CDR1 SSHAT, CDR2 FNYEAQ (reference sequence). This CDR3 has 14 amino acids. Trimming pared 6 bases from V and 1 base from J, leaving 9 bases between. The DNA of the CDR3 is TGTGCCAGCAGGGGGGCGGGGAACACCGGGGAGCTGTTTTTT. Translated, it gives CASRGAGNTGELFF. Full variable domain (rest looked up from reference TRBV7-7 and TRBJ2-2): GAGVSQSPRYKVTKRGQDVTLRCDPISSHATLYWYQQALGQGPEFLTYFNYEAQPDKSGLPSDRFSAERPEGSISTLTIQRTEQRDSAMYRCASRGAGNTGELFFGEGSRLTVL.

The chain uses TRBV7-3 and TRBJ1-5; D is possibly TRBD1 (5 bases). Germline V CDR1 and CDR2: SGHTA, FQGTGA. The CDR3 extends over 15 amino acids. Deletions cut 7 bases from V and 0 bases from J, with 13 bases between. CDR3 region: CASNSTEHSNQPQHF. The DNA for the CDR3 is TGTGCCAGCAACTCGACAGAGCATAGCAATCAGCCCCAGCATTTT.

V usage is TRBV7-8 and J usage is TRBJ1-2; D is ambiguous. With 0 bases removed from V and 2 bases from J, the gap between germline ends came to 22 bases. Germline assignment: CDR1 SGHVS and CDR2 FQNEAQ. The length of the CDR3 is 19 residues. The CDR3, as DNA: TGTGCCAGCAGCTTAGCGGTTATGCGGGTGTCAGCGATCAACTATGGCTACACCTTC. It encodes CASSLAVMRVSAINYGYTF.

The chain joins TRBV19 to TRBJ2-1; TRBD2 agrees at 7 bases. Germline CDR1 LNHDA, CDR2 SQIVND (reference sequence). With V trimmed by 0 bases and J by 6 bases, 8 bases remained unmatched. This CDR3 region has 16 residues. The CDR3 DNA is TGTGCCAGTAGTATAGAGACCGTTAGCGGGCCCAATGAGCAGTTCTTC. Its translation: CASSIETVSGPNEQFF.

This chain uses TRBV3-1 (or the pseudogene TRBV3-2) with TRBJ2-5; possibly TRBD2 for D (7 bases). Germline values: CDR1 LGHDT, CDR2 YNNKEL (reference sequence). The CDR3 length is 16 residues. The germline V and J ends were trimmed by 1 base and 2 bases, with 14 bases remaining between them. The CDR3 nucleotides read TGTGCCAGCAGCCAAGCATGGGGGGGCCGTCAAGAGACCCAGTACTTC. This encodes CASSQAWGGRQETQYF.